Below, 15 T cell receptor beta chains from the same sample are listed, as sequenced in a study of blood T cell repertoires in COVID-19. The assay was immunoSEQ multiplex PCR, and TCRdb's table has in-frame clones only and misses some. The sample holds some 80,000 clones; more than 75% are singletons and the top ten take around 19%. Specimen: peripheral blood. The source is a woman over 75 with active or convalescent COVID-19.

V gene TRBV6-5 combines with J gene TRBJ1-1; perhaps TRBD1 as D (6 bases). The CDR3 has 15 residues. The germline V gene has CDR1 MNHEY and CDR2 SVGAGI. Trimming took 2 bases from V and 4 from J, leaving 14 bases between them. The CDR3 DNA reads as TGTGCCAGCAGTTACGTCGGGGGGGCAAGCACTGAAGCTTTCTTT. Its protein is CASSYVGGASTEAFF.

The chain recombines TRBV7-3 with TRBJ2-2, with unresolved D. With 2 bases removed from V and 6 bases from J, the gap between germline ends came to 4 bases. The CDR3 is 12 amino acids. The V gene's germline CDR1 is SGHTA and CDR2 FQGTGA. CDR3: CASSLPPGELFF. DNA of the CDR3: TGTGCCAGCAGCTTACCTCCCGGGGAGCTGTTTTTT.

This rearrangement joins TRBV14 to TRBJ1-4, with D unclear. CDR3 length equals 13 residues. V lost 6 bases, J lost 7 bases, and 12 bases lay in between. Germline V gene data show CDR1 as SGHDN and CDR2 as FVKESK. The CDR3 here is CASSRGPGEKLFF. CDR3 sequence (DNA): TGTGCCAGCAGTCGGGGTCCTGGTGAAAAACTGTTTTTT. The variable domain in full, with the rest retrieved from reference TRBV14 and TRBJ1-4, is EAGVTQFPSHSVIEKGQTVTLRCDPISGHDNLYWYRRVMGKEIKFLLHFVKESKQDESGMPNNRFLAERTGGTYSTLKVQPAELEDSGVYFCASSRGPGEKLFFGSGTQLSVL.

This chain links TRBV7-9 with TRBJ1-4; 7 bases are shared with TRBD1. The CDR3 is 13 residues long. V lost 0 bases, J lost 11 bases, and 3 bases stayed unmatched. Looked up from germline, CDR1 is SEHNR and CDR2 is FQNEAQ (reference sequence). The CDR3 is CASSLATGKKLFF. DNA of the CDR3: TGTGCCAGCAGCTTAGCGACAGGGAAGAAACTGTTTTTT. Filled out from reference TRBV7-9 and TRBJ1-4, the complete variable domain reads DTGVSQNPRHKITKRGQNVTFRCDPISEHNRLYWYRQTLGQGPEFLTYFQNEAQLEKSRLLSDRFSAERPKGSFSTLEIQRTEQGDSAMYLCASSLATGKKLFFGSGTQLSVL.

The chain combines TRBV7-2 with TRBJ1-2, with D uncertain. The CDR3 contains 12 residues. CDR1 and CDR2 from the germline V gene are SGHTA and FQGNSA. V was cut by 4 bases and J by 4 bases, with 7 bases left in between. DNA for the CDR3: TGTGCCAGCAGCTCCGAGATCTATGGCTACACCTTC. As protein: CASSSEIYGYTF.

This clone came up once. The CDR3 loop reads CASRVAGGGNIQYF. The DNA of the CDR3 is TGTGCCAGCAGAGTAGCGGGAGGTGGGAACATTCAGTACTTC. The V gene is TRBV11-2, the J gene TRBJ2-4; 10 nucleotides align to TRBD2. This CDR3 is built from 14 residues. Germline V gene data show CDR1 as SGHAT and CDR2 as FQNNGV. Trimming took 6 bases from V and 7 from J; bases not matched to a gene: 6. The variable domain in full, with the rest retrieved from reference TRBV11-2 and TRBJ2-4, is EAGVAQSPRYKIIEKRQSVAFWCNPISGHATLYWYQQILGQGPKLLIQFQNNGVVDDSQLPKDRFSAERLKGVDSTLKIQPAKLEDSAVYLCASRVAGGGNIQYFGAGTRLSVL.

The chain employs TRBV5-6 and TRBJ1-2, with 11 bases matching TRBD1. The CDR3 runs 16 residues. Losses at the gene ends were 4 bases for V and 3 bases for J; bases not matched to a gene: 8. Looked up from germline, CDR1 is SGHDT and CDR2 is YYEEEE. CDR3 region: CASSVEPGQGDYGYTF. CDR3 bases: TGTGCCAGCAGCGTCGAGCCGGGACAGGGGGACTATGGCTACACCTTC.

The chain joins TRBV27 to TRBJ2-3; maybe TRBD1 (5 bases). Germline V gives CDR1 MNHEY, CDR2 SMNVEV (reference sequence). This CDR3 spans 15 amino acids. Trimming took off 9 bases at V and 3 bases at J, with 19 bases between the two ends. As DNA, the CDR3 is TGTGCCAGGTACGTGGCAGGGTGGATTACAGATACGCAGTATTTT. Its translation: CARYVAGWITDTQYF.

The rearrangement joins TRBV6-6 to TRBJ1-1, with unresolved D. This CDR3 has 11 residues. The germline V gene has CDR1 MNHNY and CDR2 SVGAGI (reference sequence). Trimming cost V 8 bases and J 6 bases, with 10 bases left between them. CDR3 in DNA: TGTGCCAGCCTCAGTGTGGCTGAAGCTTTCTTT. Amino acid sequence: CASLSVAEAFF.

The chain recombines TRBV30 with TRBJ1-1; D unclear. The CDR3 length is 13 residues. The V end lost 5 bases, the J end lost 7 bases, and 17 bases lay between the germline ends. Germline loops: CDR1 GTSNPN, CDR2 SVGIG (reference sequence). CDR3 nucleotides: TGTGCCTGGGCCCCTGAGCACTTATATGAAGCTTTCTTT. It translates to CAWAPEHLYEAFF.

On this clone itself: This specimen includes other DNA sequences encoding the same CDR3. The rearrangement uses TRBV5-1 and TRBJ2-5; 11 positions agree with TRBD2. The CDR3 has 15 residues. CDR1 and CDR2 from the germline V gene are SGHRS and YFSETQ. J lost 4 bases, V lost 4 bases, and 6 bases had no gene match. The CDR3 DNA follows: TGCGCCAGCAGCCGCGGGACTAGCGGTAGAGAGACCCAGTACTTC. This gives the protein CASSRGTSGRETQYF.

The chain combines TRBV18 with TRBJ2-7; 11 bases agree with TRBD1. There are 14 residues in the CDR3. The V segment lost 2 bases and the J segment 3 bases; nucleotides outside the gene matches: 0. Germline CDR1 reads KGHSH; CDR2 reads LQKENI. Here the CDR3 DNA reads TGTGCCAGCTCACCAGGGACAGGGGGCTACGAGCAGTACTTC. This sequence encodes CASSPGTGGYEQYF.

This chain connects TRBV5-1 to TRBJ2-2; 9 positions agree with TRBD1. V lost 4 bases to trimming and J lost 6 bases; unmatched junction nucleotides: 7. CDR1 and CDR2 (germline): SGHRS, YFSETQ. The CDR3 contains 15 residues. The CDR3 DNA sequence: TGCGCCAGCAGCCCAGAAAGGACAGGGGCCGGGGAGCTGTTTTTT. Protein product: CASSPERTGAGELFF.

This chain connects TRBV28 to TRBJ2-5; TRBD2 agrees at 7 bases. CDR1 is MDHEN, CDR2 SYDVKM, per germline. CDR3 length: 14 residues. The V segment lost 11 bases and the J segment 5 bases; nucleotides outside the gene matches: 14. As DNA, the CDR3 is TGTGCCTCGTCCCGGCGGGGGATGGGGGAGACCCAGTACTTC. Its translation: CASSRRGMGETQYF.

The V gene is TRBV7-2, the J gene TRBJ2-7, with TRBD2 matching 8 bases. The CDR3 length is 16 residues. In germline, CDR1 is SGHTA, CDR2 FQGNSA. V was clipped by 5 bases and J by 1 base; unmatched bases: 10. DNA for the CDR3: TGTGCCAGCAGCGGAGTACGCGCGGGGGGTTCCTACGAGCAGTACTTC. Translation gives CASSGVRAGGSYEQYF.